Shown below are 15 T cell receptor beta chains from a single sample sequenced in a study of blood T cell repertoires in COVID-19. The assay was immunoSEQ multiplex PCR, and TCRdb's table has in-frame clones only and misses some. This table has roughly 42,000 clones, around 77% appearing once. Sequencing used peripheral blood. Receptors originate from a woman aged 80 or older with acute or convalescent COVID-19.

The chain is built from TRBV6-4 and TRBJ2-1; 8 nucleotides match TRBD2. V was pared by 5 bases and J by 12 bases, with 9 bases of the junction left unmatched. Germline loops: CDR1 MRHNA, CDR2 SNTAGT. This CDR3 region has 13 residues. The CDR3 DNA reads TGTGCCAGCAGTCAGCGGGAGATGACAGTGCAGTTCTTC. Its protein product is CASSQREMTVQFF.

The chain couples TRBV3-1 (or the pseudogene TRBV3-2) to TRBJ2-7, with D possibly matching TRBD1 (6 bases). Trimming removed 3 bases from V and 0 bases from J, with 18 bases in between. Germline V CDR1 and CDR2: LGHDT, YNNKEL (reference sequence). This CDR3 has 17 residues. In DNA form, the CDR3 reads TGTGCCAGCAGCCATCGACTGGGACAAATTTTCTCCTACGAGCAGTACTTC. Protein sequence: CASSHRLGQIFSYEQYF.

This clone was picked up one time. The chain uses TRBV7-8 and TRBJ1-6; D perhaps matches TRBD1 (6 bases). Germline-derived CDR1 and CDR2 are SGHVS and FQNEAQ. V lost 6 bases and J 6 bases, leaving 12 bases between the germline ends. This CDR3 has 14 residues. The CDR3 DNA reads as TGTGCCAGCAGGTCCGCAGGGGCTAATTCACCCCTCCACTTT. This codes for CASRSAGANSPLHF.

CDR3 DNA sequence: TGTGCCAGCAGCCCCTCACTGCGGTCAGAGACCCAGTACTTC. This codes for CASSPSLRSETQYF. This chain connects TRBV9 to TRBJ2-5; D call uncertain. V gave up 4 bases and J gave up 4 bases, with 14 bases separating them. This CDR3 is 14 amino acids long. Germline V gene lookup returns CDR1 SGDLS and CDR2 YYNGEE.

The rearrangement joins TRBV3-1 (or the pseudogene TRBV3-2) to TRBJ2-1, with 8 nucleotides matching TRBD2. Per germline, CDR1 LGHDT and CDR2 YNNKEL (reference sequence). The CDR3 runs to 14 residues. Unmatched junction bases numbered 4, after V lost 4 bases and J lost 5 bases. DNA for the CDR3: TGTGCCAGCAGCCTGAGGACTAGCAACAATGAGCAGTTCTTC. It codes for CASSLRTSNNEQFF.

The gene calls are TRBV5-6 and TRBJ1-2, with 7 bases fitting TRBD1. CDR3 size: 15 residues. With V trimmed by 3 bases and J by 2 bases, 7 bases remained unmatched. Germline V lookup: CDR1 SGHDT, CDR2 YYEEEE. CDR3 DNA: TGTGCCAGCAGCTCGGCGGGACAGCAAAACTATGGCTACACCTTC. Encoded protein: CASSSAGQQNYGYTF.

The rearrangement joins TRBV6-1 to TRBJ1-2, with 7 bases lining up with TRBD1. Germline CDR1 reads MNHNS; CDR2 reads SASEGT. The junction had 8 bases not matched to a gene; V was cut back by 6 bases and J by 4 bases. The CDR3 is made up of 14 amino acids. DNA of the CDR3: TGTGCCAGCAGGGAACAGGGGCTCGGCTATGGCTACACCTTC. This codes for CASREQGLGYGYTF.

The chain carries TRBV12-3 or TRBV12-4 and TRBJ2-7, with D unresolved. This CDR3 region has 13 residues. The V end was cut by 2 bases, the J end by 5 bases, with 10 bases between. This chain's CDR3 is CASSLLLVHEQYF. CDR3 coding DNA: TGTGCCAGCAGTTTATTACTCGTCCACGAGCAGTACTTC.

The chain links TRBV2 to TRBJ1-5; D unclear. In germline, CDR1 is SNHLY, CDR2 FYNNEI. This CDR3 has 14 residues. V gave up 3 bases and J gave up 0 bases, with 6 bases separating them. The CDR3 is CASSERGSNQPQHF. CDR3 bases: TGTGCCAGCAGTGAGAGAGGTAGCAATCAGCCCCAGCATTTT.

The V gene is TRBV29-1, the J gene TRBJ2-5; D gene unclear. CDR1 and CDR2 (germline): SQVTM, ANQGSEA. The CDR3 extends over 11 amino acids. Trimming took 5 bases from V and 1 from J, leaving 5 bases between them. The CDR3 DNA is TGCAGCGTTACTCTCCAAGAGACCCAGTACTTC. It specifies CSVTLQETQYF.

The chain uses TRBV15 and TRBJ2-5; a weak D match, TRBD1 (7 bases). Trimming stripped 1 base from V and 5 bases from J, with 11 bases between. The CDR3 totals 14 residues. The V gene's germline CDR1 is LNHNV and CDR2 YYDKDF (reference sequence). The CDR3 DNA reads TGTGCCACCAGCAGAGTTCCAGGGGGGGAGACCCAGTACTTC. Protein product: CATSRVPGGETQYF.

The CDR3 loop is CASSDWNTGELFF. CDR3 in DNA: TGTGCCAGCTCCGACTGGAACACCGGGGAGCTGTTTTTT. This chain connects TRBV18 to TRBJ2-2; D gene unclear. The CDR3 totals 13 residues. Per germline, CDR1 KGHSH and CDR2 LQKENI. V gave up 6 bases and J gave up 1 base, with 6 bases separating them.

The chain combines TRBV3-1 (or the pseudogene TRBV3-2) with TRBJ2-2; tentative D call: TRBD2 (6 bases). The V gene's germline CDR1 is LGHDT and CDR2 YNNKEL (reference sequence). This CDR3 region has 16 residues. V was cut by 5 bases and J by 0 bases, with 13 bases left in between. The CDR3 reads CASSAVAVPNTGELFF. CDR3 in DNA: TGTGCCAGCAGCGCCGTAGCGGTTCCGAACACCGGGGAGCTGTTTTTT.

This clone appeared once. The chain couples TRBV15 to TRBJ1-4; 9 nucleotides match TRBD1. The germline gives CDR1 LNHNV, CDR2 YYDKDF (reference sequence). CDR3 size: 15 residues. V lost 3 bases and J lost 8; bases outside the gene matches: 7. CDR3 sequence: CATSSTGGFLEKLFF. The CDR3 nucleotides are TGTGCCACCAGCAGCACAGGGGGCTTCTTAGAAAAACTGTTTTTT.

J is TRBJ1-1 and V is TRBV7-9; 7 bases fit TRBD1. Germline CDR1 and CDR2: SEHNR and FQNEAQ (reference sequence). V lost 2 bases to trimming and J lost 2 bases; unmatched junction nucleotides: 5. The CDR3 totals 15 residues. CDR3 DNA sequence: TGTGCCAGCAGCTTATACGGACAGGAAAACACTGAAGCTTTCTTT. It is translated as CASSLYGQENTEAFF.